These 9 T cell receptor beta chains originate from one sample sequenced in a study of cytomegalovirus exposure and HLA in healthy donors. 13 Jbeta primers and 60 Vbeta primers were used for the PCR. Assay: immunoSEQ multiplex PCR; the TCRdb copy retains only in-frame clones and omits some. Among some 61,000 clones listed, approximately 78% were seen once. Sequences were obtained from PBMCs. These receptors were collected from a human donor in good health.

The V and J genes are TRBV30 and TRBJ1-6, with 8 nucleotides matching TRBD1. This CDR3 contains 16 residues. V shed 5 bases and J 6 bases; nucleotides not matched to a gene: 12. Germline V gene data show CDR1 as GTSNPN and CDR2 as SVGIG (reference sequence). The CDR3 region is CAWGGLLGQANSPLHF. CDR3 coding DNA: TGTGCCTGGGGGGGACTGCTGGGACAGGCTAATTCACCCCTCCACTTT.

Only one count was recorded for this clone. The gene calls are TRBV27 and TRBJ1-1, with 7 bases lining up with TRBD1. The V and J ends lost 5 bases and 3 bases, in that order; junction bases with no gene match: 9. CDR1 MNHEY and CDR2 SMNVEV come from the germline V gene (reference sequence). The CDR3 length is 15 residues. The CDR3 sequence: CASSPRLGGHTEAFF. The CDR3 DNA reads TGTGCCAGCAGTCCTCGCTTAGGGGGCCACACTGAAGCTTTCTTT.

This clone has more than one count but fewer than ten. The chain combines TRBV10-3 with TRBJ1-4; 8 bases map to TRBD1. The V gene's germline CDR1 is ENHRY and CDR2 SYGVKD. J was trimmed by 6 bases and V by 3 bases; bases with no gene match: 3. The CDR3 covers 14 residues. This chain's CDR3 is CAISDGTGYEKLFF. The DNA for the CDR3 is TGTGCCATCAGTGACGGGACAGGTTATGAAAAACTGTTTTTT.

This clone was seen only a few times. The chain is built from TRBV28 and TRBJ2-7; tentative D call: TRBD2 (5 bases). V was pared by 5 bases and J by 2 bases, with 13 bases between. CDR3 length equals 14 residues. CDR1 and CDR2 from the germline V gene are MDHEN and SYDVKM. The CDR3 nucleotides are TGTGCCAGCAGTGCGGGTTTGGGAGCCTACGAGCAGTACTTC. Its protein product is CASSAGLGAYEQYF.

The chain links TRBV29-1 to TRBJ1-1; D is possibly TRBD1 (6 bases). The CDR3 extends over 15 amino acids. Trimming stripped 1 base from V and 0 bases from J, with 12 bases between. Germline V gene data show CDR1 as SQVTM and CDR2 as ANQGSEA. CDR3 DNA sequence: TGCAGCGTTGAAGCTCTCCGGACAGTGAACACTGAAGCTTTCTTT. This encodes CSVEALRTVNTEAFF.

J is TRBJ1-1 and V is TRBV11-3, with 8 bases identical to TRBD1. V shed 5 bases, J shed 2 bases, and the junction held 7 bases outside the gene matches. The CDR3 extends over 15 amino acids. Germline CDR1 reads SGHNT; CDR2 reads YENEEA. The CDR3 sequence: CASSPQTGANTEAFF. The CDR3 DNA follows: TGTGCCAGCAGCCCACAGACAGGGGCTAACACTGAAGCTTTCTTT.

This clone was picked up a small number of times. V and J are TRBV7-3 and TRBJ2-2; the D gene is possibly TRBD2 (6 bases). This CDR3 is built from 14 residues. Trimming cost V 2 bases and J 7 bases, with 11 bases left between them. Germline V gene lookup returns CDR1 SGHTA and CDR2 FQGTGA. The CDR3 coding sequence is TGTGCCAGCAGCTTACGTTTGGGGGGCGGGGAGCTGTTTTTT. It is translated as CASSLRLGGGELFF.

For this clone: Germline is not matched at one junction end, which may reflect a read error. The chain has TRBV9 and TRBJ1-4, with D hard to call. Germline CDR1 and CDR2: SGDLS and YYNGEE. This CDR3 contains 14 residues. The CDR3 sequence: CASSVDFQLENLFF. The CDR3 nucleotides read TGTGCCAGCAGCGTTGACTTCCAACTTGAAAACCTGTTTTTT.

This chain connects TRBV2 to TRBJ2-6; 11 nucleotides line up with TRBD1. CDR1 and CDR2 from the germline V gene are SNHLY and FYNNEI. V was clipped by 9 bases and J by 2 bases; unmatched bases: 3. The CDR3 covers 15 residues. CDR3 bases: TGTGCCAGTGGACAGGGGGCCCCTGGGGCCAACGTCCTGACTTTC. Its translation: CASGQGAPGANVLTF.